This T cell receptor (beta chain) was captured in a study of T cells in Graves' hyperthyroidism and ophthalmopathy. The investigators amplified TCR beta CDR3 regions from RNA transcripts. During a first-round RT-PCR of the TCR CDR3, the HTBI primer set was used. Each CDR3 protein gets one entry after TCRdb re-called the multiplex PCR reads with MiXCR. Found here are some 570,000 distinct CDR3 sequences, roughly a sixth of them singletons; the top ten hold approximately 15%. For this clonotype: Being one base from a much bigger clone, this may be a read error.

Per germline, CDR1 MGHDK and CDR2 SYGVNS. The CDR3 has 15 amino acids. V dropped 6 bases and J dropped 1 base, with 14 bases sitting between them. The chain recombines TRBV25-1 with TRBJ2-3; D possibly corresponds to TRBD2 (6 bases). This sequence originates from a woman aged 18 to 35 with Graves' ophthalmopathy. The source material was blood. The CDR3 protein is CASSPGLRGTDTQYF. Written as DNA, the CDR3 is TGTGCCAGCAGCCCTGGACTACGGGGCACAGATACGCAGTATTTT.